The subject of this entry is one T cell receptor beta chain. The entry originates in a study of blood T cell repertoires in COVID-19. Study context: The United States, Italy and Spain provided the acute and convalescent COVID-19 samples.

Study processing details: Reference gene primer amplification gave estimated nucleated cell counts. The method was immunoSEQ multiplex PCR; TCRdb's version includes in-frame clones alone and lacks a portion of them. D and trimming were read from the DNA, whereas the V and J calls and clone size are those reported in that table. Seen here are about 55,000 clones, about nine tenths observed once, and the top ten hold less than 3%. Sequencing was performed on peripheral blood. This TCR was recovered from a man older than 75 with acute or convalescent COVID-19.

CDR3 DNA: TGTGCCAGCAGCCGTGACAGGGCCTATGGCTACACCTTC. Translated: CASSRDRAYGYTF. This rearrangement joins TRBV7-3 to TRBJ1-2, with 7 bases identical to TRBD1. V shed 5 bases, J shed 4 bases, and the junction held 4 bases outside the gene matches. The CDR3 length is 13 residues. CDR1 SGHTA and CDR2 FQGTGA come from the germline V gene.